These 17 T cell receptor beta chains originate from one sample sequenced in a study of vaccination effects on CD4 cells after COVID-19. Before sequencing, viral peptide pools were used by the ViraFEST assay to expand antigen-specific CD4+ T cells. Upon completion of about eleven days in culture, CD4+ T cells were isolated. Every participant took two doses of the BNT162b2 or mRNA-1273 vaccine. The method was immunoSEQ multiplex PCR; TCRdb's version includes in-frame clones alone and lacks a portion of them. The table has tens of thousands of clones, about 66% seen once; the top ten hold 8% to 9%. These receptors have no known antigen. The starting material was CD4+ T cells from PBMCs cultured with SARS-CoV-2 spike peptides, obtained after COVID-19 vaccination. These receptors all come from a human donor who received a COVID-19 vaccine.

The chain carries TRBV3-1 (or the pseudogene TRBV3-2) and TRBJ2-7; TRBD2 aligns across 12 bases. This CDR3 region has 17 residues. J gave up 3 bases and V 4 bases, and 10 bases lay outside the gene matches. Looked up from germline, CDR1 is LGHDT and CDR2 is YNNKEL (reference sequence). The CDR3 spells CASSPRLAGAPYYEQYF. In DNA form, the CDR3 reads TGTGCCAGCAGCCCCCGACTAGCGGGGGCCCCTTACTACGAGCAGTACTTC.

There are a few counts of this clone. The gene calls are TRBV6-5 and TRBJ2-7; TRBD1 aligns across 7 bases. Germline loops: CDR1 MNHEY, CDR2 SVGAGI. The CDR3 extends over 12 amino acids. With V trimmed by 6 bases and J by 3 bases, 2 bases remained unmatched. The CDR3: CASRDRIYEQYF. In DNA form, the CDR3 reads TGTGCCAGCAGGGACAGGATCTACGAGCAGTACTTC.

The chain has TRBV27 and TRBJ1-3; D gene uncertain. V dropped 1 base and J dropped 0 bases, with 10 bases sitting between them. Germline CDR1 MNHEY, CDR2 SMNVEV (reference sequence). The CDR3 is made up of 16 amino acids. DNA of the CDR3: TGTGCCAGCAGTTTATTCCCAGGTAGCTCTGGAAACACCATATATTTT. Translating gives CASSLFPGSSGNTIYF.

The V and J genes are TRBV19 and TRBJ2-3; D is unclear. V was clipped by 6 bases and J by 0 bases, with 16 bases between them. CDR1 is LNHDA and CDR2 is SQIVND in the germline V gene (reference sequence). The CDR3 covers 16 residues. The CDR3 sequence is CASSGRTAASTDTQYF. CDR3 in DNA: TGTGCCAGTAGCGGGCGGACGGCAGCTAGCACAGATACGCAGTATTTT.

This clone was seen once. The V and J genes are TRBV19 and TRBJ2-1; D is unresolved. The V gene lost 5 bases and the J gene lost 9 bases, with 11 bases spanning the gap. This CDR3 is built from 12 residues. The V gene's germline CDR1 is LNHDA and CDR2 SQIVND (reference sequence). In DNA form, the CDR3 reads TGTGCCAGTAGTTGGGTCCGCGGTGAGCAGTTCTTC. Protein product: CASSWVRGEQFF.

This clone was seen just once. The V gene is TRBV2, the J gene TRBJ2-4; D is possibly TRBD1 (5 bases). The CDR3 is made up of 11 amino acids. Trimming cost V 8 bases and J 8 bases, with 10 bases left between them. The V gene's germline CDR1 is SNHLY and CDR2 FYNNEI. The CDR3 DNA reads TGTGCCAGCTCGCAGGGCGACATTCAGTACTTC. Residues: CASSQGDIQYF.

This chain uses TRBV5-1 with TRBJ1-2, with D possibly matching TRBD1 (6 bases). With 0 bases removed from V and 3 bases from J, the gap between germline ends came to 12 bases. The CDR3 loop spans 15 amino acids. Germline-derived CDR1 and CDR2 are SGHRS and YFSETQ. The CDR3 loop reads CASSLDSQGHYGYTF. CDR3 DNA sequence: TGCGCCAGCAGCTTGGATTCTCAGGGGCACTATGGCTACACCTTC.

The V and J genes are TRBV5-1 and TRBJ2-7; 7 bases are shared with TRBD1. Germline V lookup: CDR1 SGHRS, CDR2 YFSETQ. V shed 5 bases, J shed 7 bases, and the junction held 15 bases outside the gene matches. The length of the CDR3 is 15 residues. This CDR3 reads CASRLGTASLQEQYF. CDR3 nucleotide sequence: TGCGCCAGCAGGCTGGGGACAGCGTCTCTACAAGAGCAGTACTTC.

This sequence joins TRBV3-1 (or the pseudogene TRBV3-2) and TRBJ2-7, with 13 bases lining up with TRBD2. CDR1 and CDR2 from the germline V gene are LGHDT and YNNKEL (reference sequence). The CDR3 loop spans 15 amino acids. The J segment lost 7 bases and the V segment lost 5 bases, leaving 8 bases of the junction unmatched. The CDR3 bases are TGTGCCAGCAGCTGGACTAGCGGGAGTCTTTGGGAGCAGTACTTC. Its translation: CASSWTSGSLWEQYF.

This chain joins TRBV12-3 or TRBV12-4 and TRBJ1-2; TRBD1 is a possible D gene (5 bases). The CDR3 has 13 residues. Trimming removed 5 bases at V and 4 bases at J, with 11 bases between. CDR3 in DNA: TGTGCCAGCAGTCGGGACCCCAGCTATGGCTACACCTTC. Protein sequence: CASSRDPSYGYTF.

The genes are TRBV7-9 and TRBJ1-2; D gene uncertain. The CDR3 is 13 amino acids. CDR1 is SEHNR and CDR2 is FQNEAQ in the germline V gene (reference sequence). Deletions cut 2 bases from V and 5 bases from J, with 9 bases between. The CDR3 DNA reads as TGTGCCAGCAGCTTATGGACCCTGTATGGCTACACCTTC. Translated: CASSLWTLYGYTF.

There are a few counts of this clone. The V gene is TRBV14, the J gene TRBJ1-6; TRBD1 might be the D (5 bases). Germline-derived CDR1 and CDR2 are SGHDN and FVKESK. This CDR3 has 15 residues. V gave up 3 bases and J gave up 6 bases, with 12 bases separating them. The CDR3, as DNA: TGTGCCAGCAGCCAGGCCGGGACCGTTAATTCACCCCTCCACTTT. This encodes CASSQAGTVNSPLHF.

This clone was picked up one time. The chain uses TRBV19 and TRBJ1-4, with 9 bases identical to TRBD1. The ends lost 6 bases at V and 6 bases at J; junction bases unmatched: 8. Per the germline V gene, CDR1 is LNHDA and CDR2 is SQIVND (reference sequence). The CDR3 has 15 residues. The CDR3 DNA sequence: TGTGCCAGTAGCCTCTCCGGGACAGGGTATGAAAAACTGTTTTTT. Protein product: CASSLSGTGYEKLFF.

This rearrangement joins TRBV3-1 (or the pseudogene TRBV3-2) to TRBJ2-5, with a weak D call TRBD2 (5 bases). The V end was cut by 4 bases, the J end by 7 bases, with 13 bases between. CDR3 length: 13 residues. CDR1 is LGHDT and CDR2 is YNNKEL in the germline V gene (reference sequence). CDR3 coding DNA: TGTGCCAGCAGCCGGCGCGGCGAGGGGACCCAGTACTTC. Its translation is CASSRRGEGTQYF.

This chain links TRBV2 with TRBJ1-4; no firm D call. CDR3 size: 14 residues. V shed 2 bases and J shed 4 bases, with 8 bases lying between them. The germline CDR1 and CDR2 sequences are SNHLY and FYNNEI. The CDR3 sequence: CASSELAYNEKLFF. Here the CDR3 DNA reads TGTGCCAGCAGTGAACTGGCCTATAATGAAAAACTGTTTTTT.

This clone was observed a handful of times. The chain links TRBV5-4 to TRBJ1-4; possibly TRBD1 for D (5 bases). Germline V lookup: CDR1 SGHNT, CDR2 YYREEE (reference sequence). The CDR3 has 14 residues. The ends were cut back, 5 bases at V and 5 bases at J, with 13 bases in the middle. In DNA form, the CDR3 reads TGTGCCAGCAGGGACCTTCAGGGAAATGAAAAACTGTTTTTT. Translation: CASRDLQGNEKLFF.

The chain couples TRBV29-1 to TRBJ2-1, with a tentative D call TRBD1 (5 bases). The CDR3 consists of 12 residues. Trimming removed 4 bases at V and 7 bases at J, with 11 bases between. The germline CDR1 and CDR2 sequences are SQVTM and ANQGSEA. The CDR3 sequence: CSVGPAGNEQFF. CDR3 nucleotides: TGCAGCGTTGGCCCGGCAGGGAATGAGCAGTTCTTC.